The source of this TCR beta chain is a study of EBV T-cell therapy then PD-1 blockade in nasopharyngeal carcinoma. Generated by immunoSEQ multiplex PCR, the TCRdb table keeps only in-frame clones and is missing some. The repertoire holds around 19,000 clones, about 80% seen once, with roughly a third in the top ten. Described time point: 266 days after commencement of treatment, after nivolumab therapy. This sample's treatment: AdE1-LMPpoly-expanded autologous EBV-specific T-cell therapy followed by anti-PD-1 nivolumab. There are many counts of this clone. Antigen: not known. The material was CD8+ T cells from blood, obtained at roughly day 250 from a patient whose treatment included autologous EBV-specific T cells and nivolumab. This receptor was taken from a man in his forties with nasopharyngeal carcinoma.

The CDR3 DNA reads TGTGCCAGCAGCCCCAAGTACAGAGCCTACAATGAGCAGTTCTTC. This translates into CASSPKYRAYNEQFF. The V and J genes are TRBV7-9 and TRBJ2-1, with no clear D. The CDR3 extends over 15 amino acids. V was cut by 5 bases and J by 2 bases, with 13 bases left in between. The V gene's germline CDR1 is SEHNR and CDR2 FQNEAQ (reference sequence). The full variable domain, with the rest looked up from reference TRBV7-9 and TRBJ2-1, is DTGVSQNPRHKITKRGQNVTFRCDPISEHNRLYWYRQTLGQGPEFLTYFQNEAQLEKSRLLSDRFSAERPKGSFSTLEIQRTEQGDSAMYLCASSPKYRAYNEQFFGPGTRLTVL.